This is a list of T cell receptor beta chains from one sample in a study of cytomegalovirus exposure and HLA in healthy donors. The method was immunoSEQ multiplex PCR; TCRdb's version includes in-frame clones alone and lacks a portion of them. The repertoire holds about 170,000 clones, 60% to 80% seen once, with 2.5% to 3.5% in the top ten. Source material: PBMCs. The receptor set was obtained from a man in his forties or fifties in good health and CMV-seronegative. CDR3s include the opening cysteine and the closing phenylalanine or tryptophan. The order of the fields is J gene, V gene, clone size, D gene, CDR3 length, CDR3 protein, CDR3 DNA. The D gene is left open where the match is weak. Clone size is stated in some rows and not others, as once, few, many or a class when expanded.

TRBJ1-2,TRBV7-9,-,TRBD1,15,CASSFQTGFIDGYTF,TGTGCCAGCAGCTTTCAGACAGGGTTTATCGATGGCTACACCTTC
TRBJ1-2,TRBV29-1,few,-,13,CSTRTDLNYGYTF,TGCAGCACGAGGACAGATCTTAACTATGGCTACACCTTC
TRBJ1-2,TRBV7-9,-,-,12,CSSSSDNTGYTF,TGTTCCAGCAGTTCAGACAACACTGGCTACACCTTC
TRBJ2-1,TRBV7-2,once,-,15,CASSFSVSSYNEQFF,TGTGCCAGCAGCTTTAGCGTTAGCTCCTACAATGAGCAGTTCTTC
TRBJ1-5,TRBV6-1,-,TRBD1,14,CASSVQGGGQPQHF,TGTGCCAGCAGTGTCCAGGGGGGAGGTCAGCCCCAGCATTTT
TRBJ2-5,TRBV14,once,TRBD1,16,CASSQGTGGSVETQYF,TGTGCCAGCAGCCAAGGTACAGGGGGTTCAGTCGAGACCCAGTACTTC
TRBJ2-7,TRBV7-9,few,-,15,CASSSDRRAAYEQYF,TGTGCCAGCAGCTCCGACCGGCGGGCCGCCTACGAGCAGTACTTC
TRBJ1-1,TRBV19,-,TRBD1,16,CASSPTGQVLNTEAFF,TGTGCCAGTAGTCCTACGGGACAGGTTCTCAACACTGAAGCTTTCTTT
TRBJ1-5,TRBV27,-,TRBD1,15,CASRGGQISNQPQHF,TGTGCCAGCAGGGGGGGACAGATTAGCAATCAGCCCCAGCATTTT
TRBJ1-5,TRBV4-3,-,-,14,CASSQDIRNQPQHF,TGCGCCAGCAGCCAAGACATCAGGAATCAGCCCCAGCATTTT
TRBJ2-1,TRBV11-2,-,TRBD2,16,CASSFTSGGLYNEQFF,TGTGCCAGCAGCTTTACTAGCGGGGGGCTCTACAATGAGCAGTTCTTC
TRBJ2-2,TRBV7-9,-,-,12,CASPEKSGELFF,TGTGCCAGCCCCGAAAAGAGCGGGGAGCTGTTTTTT
TRBJ2-7,TRBV30,-,TRBD1,12,CAWSDRGLEQYF,TGTGCCTGGAGCGACAGGGGCCTCGAGCAGTACTTC
TRBJ2-3,TRBV5-6,few,-,14,CASSFRTGADTQYF,TGTGCCAGCAGCTTTCGGACGGGGGCAGATACGCAGTATTTT
TRBJ1-5,TRBV19,few,TRBD1,21,CASSIDTFGDRAGRRNQPQHF,TGTGCCAGTAGTATAGACACTTTCGGAGACAGGGCGGGGAGAAGGAATCAGCCCCAGCATTTT
TRBJ2-1,TRBV30,few,-,13,CAWSVFGGVEQFF,TGTGCCTGGAGTGTATTCGGTGGAGTTGAGCAGTTCTTC
TRBJ1-5,TRBV5-5,-,-,14,CASSFAGANQPQHF,TGTGCCAGCAGCTTTGCAGGGGCTAATCAGCCCCAGCATTTT
TRBJ2-2,TRBV4-1,-,TRBD2,17,CASSPRTSGPNTGELFF,TGCGCCAGCAGCCCGCGGACTAGCGGGCCGAACACCGGGGAGCTGTTTTTT
TRBJ2-7,TRBV6-5,few,TRBD1,16,CASSYSRQGASYEQYF,TGTGCCAGCAGTTACTCCCGGCAGGGGGCCTCCTACGAGCAGTACTTC
TRBJ2-5,TRBV28,-,TRBD1,18,CASSAPHVRTGAEKTQYF,TGTGCCAGCAGTGCTCCTCACGTACGGACAGGGGCTGAGAAGACCCAGTACTTC
TRBJ1-2,TRBV19,few,TRBD1,18,CASTPGQGVHTGGYGYTF,TGTGCCAGTACCCCGGGACAGGGGGTCCATACGGGGGGCTATGGCTACACCTTC
TRBJ1-2,TRBV5-1,-,-,16,CASSLGGDLSNYGYTF,TGCGCCAGCAGCTTAGGAGGGGACCTTTCTAACTATGGCTACACCTTC
TRBJ2-3,TRBV6-4,-,TRBD2,15,CASSQTSGGTDTQYF,TGTGCCAGCAGCCAAACTAGCGGGGGCACAGATACGCAGTATTTT
TRBJ2-6,TRBV5-6,-,-,16,CAGSSLTDSGANVLTF,TGTGCCGGCAGCTCACTGACAGACTCTGGGGCCAACGTCCTGACTTTC
TRBJ1-2,TRBV27,-,-,15,CASSPRWQGSYGYTF,TGTGCCAGCAGTCCCCGATGGCAGGGGAGCTATGGCTACACCTTC
TRBJ2-1,TRBV7-9,few,TRBD2,18,CASTAGLADPSSYNEQFF,TGTGCCAGCACCGCCGGACTAGCGGACCCGAGCTCCTACAATGAGCAGTTCTTC
TRBJ2-1,TRBV5-4,-,TRBD1,15,CASSLSAGQGRGQFF,TGTGCCAGCAGCTTGTCAGCGGGACAGGGTAGGGGGCAGTTCTTC
TRBJ1-1,TRBV5-1,-,-,15,CASRQSWQMNTEAFF,TGCGCCAGCCGACAAAGTTGGCAGATGAACACTGAAGCTTTCTTT
TRBJ1-1,TRBV4-1,once,-,11,CASSQASEAFF,TGCGCCAGCAGCCAAGCGTCTGAAGCTTTCTTT
TRBJ2-3,TRBV5-1,-,TRBD1,16,CASSLAVGQDTDTQYF,TGCGCCAGCAGCTTGGCCGTCGGACAGGACACAGATACGCAGTATTTT
TRBJ2-7,TRBV5-1,-,TRBD1,15,CASSSTGTVSYEQYF,TGCGCCAGCAGCTCCACCGGGACAGTCTCCTACGAGCAGTACTTC
TRBJ1-2,TRBV23-1,-,TRBD1,15,CASSRQGPSRYGYTF,TGCGCCAGCAGTCGACAGGGACCTTCACGGTATGGCTACACCTTC
TRBJ2-3,TRBV5-4,-,TRBD2,15,CASSIRSGGTDTQYF,TGTGCCAGCAGCATCCGTAGCGGGGGCACAGATACGCAGTATTTT
TRBJ1-2,TRBV15,-,TRBD1,15,CATSRDRQGGNGYTF,TGTGCCACCAGCAGAGATAGACAGGGTGGAAATGGCTACACCTTC
TRBJ1-1,TRBV7-2,-,-,13,CASSSDRDTEAFF,TGTGCCAGCAGCTCAGACAGAGACACTGAAGCTTTCTTT
TRBJ2-1,TRBV5-1,-,TRBD1,14,CARVWTGEYNEQFF,TGCGCCAGAGTATGGACAGGGGAATACAATGAGCAGTTCTTC
TRBJ1-1,TRBV29-1,-,TRBD1,16,CSVEDPTGWGNTEAFF,TGCAGCGTTGAAGATCCGACAGGGTGGGGTAACACTGAAGCTTTCTTT
TRBJ2-1,TRBV30,-,-,14,CAWIGGVGYNEQFF,TGTGCCTGGATCGGAGGGGTCGGGTACAATGAGCAGTTCTTC
TRBJ2-3,TRBV5-6,-,TRBD2,16,CASSQLSGGAADTQYF,TGTGCCAGCAGCCAGCTTAGCGGGGGGGCCGCAGATACGCAGTATTTT
TRBJ1-5,TRBV19,-,-,17,CASSSAGKGNSNQPQHF,TGTGCCAGTAGTTCGGCGGGGAAGGGGAATAGCAATCAGCCCCAGCATTTT
TRBJ1-2,TRBV5-6,-,TRBD1,14,CASSFEDRDYGYTF,TGTGCCAGCAGCTTCGAAGACAGGGACTATGGCTACACCTTC
TRBJ1-2,TRBV7-9,-,TRBD1,13,CASSFTGGDGYTF,TGTGCCAGCAGCTTTACAGGGGGCGATGGCTACACCTTC
TRBJ2-7,TRBV11-1,-,TRBD2,14,CASSLQRGFDEQYF,TGTGCCAGCAGCTTACAGCGGGGGTTCGACGAGCAGTACTTC
TRBJ1-5,TRBV2,-,-,13,CASRTSGNQPQHF,TGTGCCAGCAGGACTTCGGGCAATCAGCCCCAGCATTTT
TRBJ2-7,TRBV7-9,-,-,14,CSSSSRQANYEQYF,TGTTCCAGCAGCTCCCGACAGGCTAACTACGAGCAGTACTTC
TRBJ1-1,TRBV5-4,-,-,13,CASSLTENTEAFF,TGTGCCAGCAGCTTGACAGAGAACACTGAAGCTTTCTTT
TRBJ2-3,TRBV27,-,TRBD2,14,CASRLSLAADTQYF,TGTGCCAGCAGGCTTTCACTAGCGGCAGATACGCAGTATTTT
TRBJ2-3,TRBV6-5,-,-,14,CASSYRSGTDTQYF,TGTGCCAGCAGTTATCGTAGCGGCACAGATACGCAGTATTTT
TRBJ2-5,TRBV4-1,-,-,13,CASSQWRKETQYF,TGCGCCAGCAGCCAATGGAGGAAAGAGACCCAGTACTTC
TRBJ1-6,TRBV2,-,TRBD1,14,CASRTDRANSPLHF,TGTGCCAGCCGGACGGACAGGGCTAATTCACCCCTCCACTTT
TRBJ2-1,TRBV28,few,TRBD2,13,CASSAGGYNEQFF,TGTGCCAGCAGCGCGGGGGGGTACAATGAGCAGTTCTTC
TRBJ2-5,TRBV18,-,TRBD2,15,CASSPGSGADETQYF,TGTGCCAGCTCACCTGGGAGCGGGGCCGATGAGACCCAGTACTTC
TRBJ2-1,TRBV6-4,few,-,13,CASSENTGFEQFF,TGTGCCAGCAGTGAGAACACAGGTTTTGAGCAGTTCTTC
TRBJ1-6,TRBV19,-,-,16,CASSIAVSSPNSPLHF,TGTGCCAGTAGTATAGCAGTCTCATCACCTAATTCACCCCTCCACTTT
TRBJ2-7,TRBV7-9,few,-,13,CSSSLIADYEQYF,TGTTCCAGCAGCTTAATCGCGGACTACGAGCAGTACTTC
TRBJ2-5,TRBV6-1,-,-,11,CASRAQETQYF,TGTGCCAGCAGGGCACAAGAGACCCAGTACTTC
TRBJ1-3,TRBV19,few,-,16,CASRPDRYSTGNTIYF,TGTGCCAGTAGACCAGACAGGTACTCTACTGGAAACACCATATATTTT
TRBJ2-7,TRBV7-2,-,-,13,CASSSGATLEQYF,TGTGCCAGCAGCTCAGGGGCTACCCTCGAGCAGTACTTC
TRBJ2-7,TRBV19,-,TRBD1,14,CASSRQGYSYEQYF,TGTGCCAGTAGTAGACAGGGGTATTCCTACGAGCAGTACTTC
TRBJ2-1,TRBV12-5,-,-,13,CASGRSSYNKQFF,TGTGCTAGTGGACGTAGCTCCTACAATAAGCAGTTCTTC